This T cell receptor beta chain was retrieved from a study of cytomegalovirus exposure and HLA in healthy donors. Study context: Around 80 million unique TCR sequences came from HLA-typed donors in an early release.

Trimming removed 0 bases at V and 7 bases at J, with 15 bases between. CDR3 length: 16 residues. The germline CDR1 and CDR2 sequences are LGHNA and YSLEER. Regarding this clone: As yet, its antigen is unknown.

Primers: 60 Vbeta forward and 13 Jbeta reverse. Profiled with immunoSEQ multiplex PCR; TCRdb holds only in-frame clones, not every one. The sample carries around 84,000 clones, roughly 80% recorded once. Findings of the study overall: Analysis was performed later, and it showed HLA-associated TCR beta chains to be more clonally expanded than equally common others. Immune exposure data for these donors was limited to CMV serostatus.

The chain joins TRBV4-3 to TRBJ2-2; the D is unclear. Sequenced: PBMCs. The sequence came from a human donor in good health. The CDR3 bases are TGCGCCAGCAGCCAAGAGATGGCTAGTTCAGTCGGGGAGCTGTTTTTT. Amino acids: CASSQEMASSVGELFF.